The clone carrying this T cell receptor (beta chain) was found a few times. As yet, its antigen is unknown. Patients counted as stable if ophthalmopathy did not develop within 18 months. Diagnosis rested on symptoms, serum thyroxine and TRAb, thyroid ultrasound, and orbital computed tomography. The sample originates from a study of T cells in Graves' hyperthyroidism and ophthalmopathy. Study observations and caveats: In blood, most of the thyroid clonotypes expanded above 0.001 were also present.

RNA transcripts served as the template for amplifying TCR beta CDR3 regions. With the HTBI primer set, the TCR CDR3 went through a first round of RT-PCR. One entry per CDR3 protein, called by TCRdb with MiXCR from the multiplex PCR reads. The sample has more than 550,000 distinct CDR3 sequences; roughly a sixth are singletons. Input material: blood. The sequence was obtained from a man in his forties or fifties with Graves' hyperthyroidism.

The CDR3 here is CAWKKTSGRGTGELFF. The CDR3, as DNA: TGTGCCTGGAAAAAGACTAGCGGGAGAGGCACCGGGGAGCTGTTTTTT. V is TRBV30 and J is TRBJ2-2; TRBD2 agrees at 12 bases. Germline CDR1 reads GTSNPN; CDR2 reads SVGIG (reference sequence). V shed 4 bases and J 4 bases; nucleotides not matched to a gene: 7. The CDR3 sequence is 16 residues long.